This T cell receptor beta chain was sequenced during a study of human T cells and chemical hapten exposure. MiXCR, run by TCRdb on the RACE reads, gives a single entry per CDR3 protein. The table shows over 55,000 distinct CDR3 sequences, with approximately 10% occurring only once. This clonotype has at least ten counts. The target antigen is unknown. The time point here: patch test 3, about 24 weeks after DPC sensitization. The treatment here: therapeutic diphenylcyclopropenone sensitization with weekly scalp DPC. V trimming: 10 bases; J trimming: 2 bases; junction bases outside the gene matches: 7. The CDR3 loop spans 13 amino acids. Germline CDR1 and CDR2: MDHEN and SYDVKM. Study-wide results and limits: After DPC sensitization, TCRs above 1 in 1000 frequency showed no change.

The sequencing used whole blood, collected in connection with sensitization to the hapten diphenylcyclopropenone (DPC). This receptor was identified in a woman aged 45-65 years with alopecia areata. Some clones in this sample may be carry-over from other donors' samples. V gene TRBV28 combines with J gene TRBJ1-2, with 7 bases identical to TRBD1. Here the CDR3 reads CATTDRTNYGYTF. The CDR3 DNA follows: TGTGCCACGACGGACAGGACAAACTATGGCTACACCTTC.